This TCR beta chain was identified during a study of OX40 agonist ivuxolimab in advanced cancers. Study at large: Patients were dosed intravenously with ivuxolimab at 0.01 to 10 mg/kg every 2 weeks. Past anti-PD-1, anti-PD-L1 or anti-CTLA-4 therapy was accepted, and approximately 40% had received some.

Concerning this clone: Its antigen is not known.

General observations from the study: CD4+ and CD8+ blood T cells expanded clonally by week 6 at 0.1 to 3.0 mg/kg. Some nonresponders likewise displayed low normalized T-cell clonal expansion.

The germline V gene has CDR1 MNHNS and CDR2 SASEGT. CDR3 length: 17 residues. J lost 5 bases, V lost 3 bases, and 14 bases had no gene match. Assay: immunoSEQ multiplex PCR; the TCRdb copy retains only in-frame clones and omits some. Altogether roughly 62,000 clones are present, around 90% being singletons, with the ten largest covering about 0.59%. This material consisted of CD4+ or CD8+ T cells sorted from blood, taken in a trial of the OX40 agonist ivuxolimab. This TCR derives from an adult with an advanced solid tumor such as melanoma, head and neck, liver or kidney cancer. This sequence joins TRBV6-1 and TRBJ2-3; TRBD2 aligns across 7 bases. The CDR3 nucleotides read TGTGCCAGCAGTGACAGGGTCTTGGCGGGAGCTAAAGATACGCAGTATTTT. Translating gives CASSDRVLAGAKDTQYF.